This T cell receptor (beta chain) was observed in a study of T-cell memory formation after mild COVID-19. This CDR3 is built from 17 residues. Per germline, CDR1 MGHRA and CDR2 YSYEKL. V shed 1 base and J 4 bases; nucleotides not matched to a gene: 8. The study, taken as a whole, reports: Day 15 to 85 contracting clones showed balanced CD4/CD8; day 15 to 37 expanders favored CD4+.

The 5'RACE method, run with constant-segment primers, produced TCR alpha and TCR beta cDNA libraries (carrying sample barcodes and UMIs). TCRdb independently ran MiXCR on the 5' RACE reads; one entry per CDR3 protein. The profile shows approximately 500,000 distinct CDR3 sequences, 25% of them singletons. This clonotype was seen only a few times. Its specificity is not known. The sequence derives from an adult woman who had mild COVID-19 (a few samples of this study predate the infection). Cell type and time point are not known. This chain uses TRBV4-1 with TRBJ2-2; 8 bases fit TRBD2. Sequencing was performed on PBMCs or a T cell subset sorted from them (not recorded which). Here the CDR3 reads CASSQGALRGATGELFF. CDR3 coding DNA: TGCGCCAGCAGCCAAGGGGCTTTGCGGGGGGCCACCGGGGAGCTGTTTTTT.